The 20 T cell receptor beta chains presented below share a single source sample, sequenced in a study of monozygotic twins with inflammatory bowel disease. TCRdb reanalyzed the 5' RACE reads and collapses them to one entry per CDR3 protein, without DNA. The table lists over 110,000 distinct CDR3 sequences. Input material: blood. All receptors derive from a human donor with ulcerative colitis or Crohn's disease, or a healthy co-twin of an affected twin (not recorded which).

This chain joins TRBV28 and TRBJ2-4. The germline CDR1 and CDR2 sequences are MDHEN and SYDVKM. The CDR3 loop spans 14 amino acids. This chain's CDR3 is CASSLRQAKNIQYF.

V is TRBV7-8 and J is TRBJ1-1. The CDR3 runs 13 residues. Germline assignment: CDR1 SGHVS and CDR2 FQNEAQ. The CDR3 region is CASSLPVTLEAFF. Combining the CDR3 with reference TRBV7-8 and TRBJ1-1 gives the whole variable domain GAGVSQSPRYKVAKRGQDVALRCDPISGHVSLFWYQQALGQGPEFLTYFQNEAQLDKSGLPSDRFFAERPEGSVSTLKIQRTQQEDSAVYLCASSLPVTLEAFFGQGTRLTVV.

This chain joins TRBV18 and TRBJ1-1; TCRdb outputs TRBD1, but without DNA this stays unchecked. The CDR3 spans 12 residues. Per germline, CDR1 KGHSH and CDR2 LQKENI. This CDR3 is CASSPTVLGAFF.

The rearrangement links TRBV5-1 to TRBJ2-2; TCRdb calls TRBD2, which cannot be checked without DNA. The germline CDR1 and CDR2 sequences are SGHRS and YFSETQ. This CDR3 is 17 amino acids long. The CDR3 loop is CASSRKSEGADTGELFF.

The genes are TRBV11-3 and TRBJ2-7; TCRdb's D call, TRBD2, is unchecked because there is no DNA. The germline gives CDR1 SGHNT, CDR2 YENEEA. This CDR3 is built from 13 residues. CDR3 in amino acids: CASSLISAGEQYF.

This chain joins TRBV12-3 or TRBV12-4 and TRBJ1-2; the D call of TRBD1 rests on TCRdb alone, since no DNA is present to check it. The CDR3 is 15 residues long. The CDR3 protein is CASSTYGSGGGGYTF.

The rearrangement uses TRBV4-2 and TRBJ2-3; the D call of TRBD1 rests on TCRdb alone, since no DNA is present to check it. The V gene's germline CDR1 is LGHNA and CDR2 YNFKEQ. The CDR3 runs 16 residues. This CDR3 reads CASSPPGTQSTDTQYF.

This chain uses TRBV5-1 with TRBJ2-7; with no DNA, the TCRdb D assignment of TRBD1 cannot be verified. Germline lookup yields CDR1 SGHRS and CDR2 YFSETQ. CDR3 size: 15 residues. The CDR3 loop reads CASSYQTGNSYEQYF.

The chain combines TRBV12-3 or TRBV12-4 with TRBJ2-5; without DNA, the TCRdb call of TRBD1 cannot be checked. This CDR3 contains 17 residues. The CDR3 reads CASSLGLYRGLQETQYF.

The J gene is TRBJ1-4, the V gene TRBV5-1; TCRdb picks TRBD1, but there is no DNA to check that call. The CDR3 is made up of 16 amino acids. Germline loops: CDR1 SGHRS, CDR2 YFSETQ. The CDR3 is CASSPRTGGTNEKLFF.

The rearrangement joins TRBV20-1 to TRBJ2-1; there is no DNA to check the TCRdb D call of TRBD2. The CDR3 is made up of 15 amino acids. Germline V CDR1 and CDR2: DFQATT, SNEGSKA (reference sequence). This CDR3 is CSARSGGAWNNEQFF.

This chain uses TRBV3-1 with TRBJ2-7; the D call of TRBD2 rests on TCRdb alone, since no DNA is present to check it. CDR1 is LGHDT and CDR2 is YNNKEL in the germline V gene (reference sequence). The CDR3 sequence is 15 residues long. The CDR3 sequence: CASSISGGTSYEQYF.

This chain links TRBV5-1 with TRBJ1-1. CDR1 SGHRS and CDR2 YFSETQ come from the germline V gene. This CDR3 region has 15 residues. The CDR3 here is CASSLEEAKNTEAFF.

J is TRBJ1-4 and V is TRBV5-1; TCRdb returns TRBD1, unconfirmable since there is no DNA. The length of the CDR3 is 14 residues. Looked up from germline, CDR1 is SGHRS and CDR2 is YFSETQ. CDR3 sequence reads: CASSFKGINEKLFF. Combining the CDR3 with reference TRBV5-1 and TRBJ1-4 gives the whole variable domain KAGVTQTPRYLIKTRGQQVTLSCSPISGHRSVSWYQQTPGQGLQFLFEYFSETQRNKGNFPGRFSGRQFSNSRSEMNVSTLELGDSALYLCASSFKGINEKLFFGSGTQLSVL.

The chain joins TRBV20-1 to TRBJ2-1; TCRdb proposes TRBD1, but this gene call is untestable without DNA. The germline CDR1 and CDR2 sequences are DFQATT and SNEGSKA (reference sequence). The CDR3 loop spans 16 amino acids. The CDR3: CSARDPLAGINNEQFF.

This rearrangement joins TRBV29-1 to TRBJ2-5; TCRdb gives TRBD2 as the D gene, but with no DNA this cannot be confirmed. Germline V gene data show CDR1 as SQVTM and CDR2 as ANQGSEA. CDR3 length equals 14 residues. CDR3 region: CSVEDPGLEETQYF.

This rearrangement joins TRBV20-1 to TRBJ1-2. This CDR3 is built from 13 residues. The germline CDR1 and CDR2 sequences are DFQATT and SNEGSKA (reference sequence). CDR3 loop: CSADVNRYYGYTF.

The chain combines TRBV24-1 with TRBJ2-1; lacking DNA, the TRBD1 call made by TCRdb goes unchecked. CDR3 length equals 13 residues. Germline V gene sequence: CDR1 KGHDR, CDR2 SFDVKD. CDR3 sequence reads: CATGEGSRTGQFF.

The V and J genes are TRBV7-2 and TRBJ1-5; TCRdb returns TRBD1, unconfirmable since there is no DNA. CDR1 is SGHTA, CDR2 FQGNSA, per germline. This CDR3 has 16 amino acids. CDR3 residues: CASSLSLLGANQPQHF.

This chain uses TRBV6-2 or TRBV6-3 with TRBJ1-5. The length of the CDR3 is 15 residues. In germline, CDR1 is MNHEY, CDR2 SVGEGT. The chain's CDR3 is CASSSLDRAIKPQHF.